This T cell receptor beta chain emerged from a study of blood T cell repertoires in COVID-19 (TCRdb year 2020). At the level of the whole study: Samples covering the acute and convalescent phases of COVID-19 were provided by collaborators in the United States, Italy and Spain. Nearly every sample came with metadata listing a de-identified subject ID, COVID-19 status, age in years and sex. The repertoires were released in a freely available public database meant as a resource for research on the immune response to SARS-CoV-2. Where available, HLA class I and class II types were taken from metadata supplied by the sample provider and were not determined by assay-based typing. The prospective study material was composed of cDNA or gDNA derived from T cells, B-cell-depleted T cells, or PBMCs. The dataset comprised deeply sampled blood TCRbeta repertoires from subjects exposed to, actively infected with, or recovered from COVID-19. The samples were drawn from two sources: the first 160 participants of the ongoing ImmuneRACE study, and fewer than 1,500 subjects contributed by 6 global collaborators. Findings and caveats that apply to the study as a whole: Clinical and demographic metadata were provided uncurated, with the amount varying by source and participant.

Turning to this clone: The antigen it binds to is not known. Base qualities are not at hand, and no much larger clone is one base apart.

TCRbeta CDR3 regions were amplified from genomic DNA by means of the immunoSEQ Assay, a bias-controlled multiplex PCR. Turning to the authors' computational methods: Nucleated cell counts per sample were estimated from amplification of reference gene primers within the assay. To quantify the absolute abundance of each unique TCRbeta CDR3 rearrangement, sequence reads were collapsed and filtered. Productive Simpson clonality was computed per sample as the square root of Simpson's diversity index over productive rearrangements. TCRdb carries this immuneACCESS record with in-frame sequences only. Its versions omit some clonotypes, under half of them owing to an unresolved V gene in the studies checked, with the rest unexplained. From that table come the V and J calls and clone size; the DNA was used to work out D and trimming. The sample table shows some 100,000 clones, and 85% to 95% are seen once. The top ten hold about 6.6% of the sample.

The V and J ends are trimmed by 0 bases and 3 bases, leaving 11 bases between them. Reading the germline V gene (reference sequence) gives CDR1 SGHKS and CDR2 YYEKEE. The CDR3 spans 15 residues, from the cysteine through the phenylalanine. Only the CDR3 part of the read is kept: 45 bases, read in frame from the first base. Whole blood was collected in K2EDTA tubes by collaborating institutions according to the institutions' own protocols. For TCRbeta analysis, collaborator samples were shipped as frozen whole blood, as isolated PBMCs, or as DNA extracted from either sample type. This TCR was recovered from a woman aged 60-75 years with active COVID-19. The V gene is TRBV5-5 and the J gene is TRBJ2-3, with TRBD1 as a weak D call on 6 bases. What was sequenced was peripheral blood. The CDR3 reads CASSLVQGQTDTQYF. The DNA sequence is given as TGTGCCAGCAGCTTGGTCCAGGGGCAAACAGATACGCAGTATTTT.